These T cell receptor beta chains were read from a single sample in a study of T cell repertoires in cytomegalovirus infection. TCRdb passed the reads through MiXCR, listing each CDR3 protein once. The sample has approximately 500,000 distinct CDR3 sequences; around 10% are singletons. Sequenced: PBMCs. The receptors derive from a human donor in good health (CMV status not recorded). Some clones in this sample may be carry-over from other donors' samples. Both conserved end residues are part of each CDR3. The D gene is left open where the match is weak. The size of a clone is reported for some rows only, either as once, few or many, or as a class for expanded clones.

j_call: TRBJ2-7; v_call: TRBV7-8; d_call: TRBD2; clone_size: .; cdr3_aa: CASSLAVLAASYEQYF; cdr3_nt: TGTGCCAGCAGCTTAGCGGTGCTAGCGGCCTCCTACGAGCAGTACTTC
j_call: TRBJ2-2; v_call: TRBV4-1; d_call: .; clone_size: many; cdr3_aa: CASSPGGRRPGELFF; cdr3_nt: TGCGCCAGCAGTCCCGGGGGCCGAAGGCCCGGGGAGCTGTTTTTT
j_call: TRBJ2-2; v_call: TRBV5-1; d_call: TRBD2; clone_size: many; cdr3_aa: CASSSGRATGELFF; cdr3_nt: TGCGCCAGCAGTTCAGGGAGGGCCACCGGGGAGCTGTTTTTT
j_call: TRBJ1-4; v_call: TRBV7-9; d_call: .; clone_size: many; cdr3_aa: CASRAPEGANEKLFF; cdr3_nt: TGTGCCAGCAGAGCTCCCGAAGGAGCTAATGAAAAACTGTTTTTT
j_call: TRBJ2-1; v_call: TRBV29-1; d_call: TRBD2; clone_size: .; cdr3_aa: CSVSSTSGPYNEQFF; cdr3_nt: TGCAGCGTTTCTTCGACTAGCGGGCCCTACAATGAGCAGTTCTTC
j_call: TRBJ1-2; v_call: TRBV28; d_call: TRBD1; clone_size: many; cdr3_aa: CASRTQGDGYTF; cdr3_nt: TGTGCCAGCAGGACCCAGGGGGACGGCTACACCTTC
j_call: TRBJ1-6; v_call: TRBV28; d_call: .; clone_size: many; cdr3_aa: CASSLYGSPLHF; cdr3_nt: TGTGCCAGCAGTTTATATGGTTCACCCCTCCACTTT
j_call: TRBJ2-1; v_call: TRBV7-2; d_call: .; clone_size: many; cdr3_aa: CASTFWGTINNEQFF; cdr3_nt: TGTGCCAGCACGTTCTGGGGGACCATTAATAATGAGCAGTTCTTC
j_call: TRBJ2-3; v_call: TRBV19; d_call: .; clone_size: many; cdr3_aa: CASSMGRDTDTQYF; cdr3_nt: TGTGCCAGTAGTATGGGCAGGGACACAGATACGCAGTATTTT
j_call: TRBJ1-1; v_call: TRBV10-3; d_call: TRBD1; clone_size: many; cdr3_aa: CAISESGQVANTEAFF; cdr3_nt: TGTGCCATCAGTGAGTCGGGACAGGTGGCGAACACTGAAGCTTTCTTT
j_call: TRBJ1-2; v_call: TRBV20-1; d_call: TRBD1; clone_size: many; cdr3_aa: CSASPNEGTGMEGYTF; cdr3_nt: TGCAGTGCTAGTCCCAACGAAGGGACAGGGATGGAGGGCTACACCTTC
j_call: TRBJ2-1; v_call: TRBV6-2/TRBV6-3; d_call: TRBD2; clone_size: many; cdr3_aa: CASSYIRERERNEQFF; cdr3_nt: TGTGCCAGCAGTTACATTCGTGAGCGGGAGAGAAATGAGCAGTTCTTC
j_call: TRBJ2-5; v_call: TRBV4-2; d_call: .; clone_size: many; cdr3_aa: CASSQEGRGSHETQYF; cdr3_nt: TGTGCCAGCAGCCAAGAAGGCAGGGGTAGCCATGAGACCCAGTACTTC
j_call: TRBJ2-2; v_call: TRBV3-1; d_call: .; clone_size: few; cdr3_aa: CASSQRWTGELFF; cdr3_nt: TGTGCCAGCAGCCAAAGGTGGACCGGGGAGCTGTTTTTT
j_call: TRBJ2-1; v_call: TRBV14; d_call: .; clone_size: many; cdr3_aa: CASSQRSAPPYNEQFF; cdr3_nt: TGTGCCAGCAGCCAGCGTTCGGCACCTCCCTACAATGAGCAGTTCTTC
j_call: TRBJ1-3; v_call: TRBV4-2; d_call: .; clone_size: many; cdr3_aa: CASSQDPEGSGNTIYF; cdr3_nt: TGTGCCAGCAGCCAAGATCCCGAAGGTTCTGGAAACACCATATATTTT
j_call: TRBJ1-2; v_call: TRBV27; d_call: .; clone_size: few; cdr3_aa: CASSLSREGYGYTF; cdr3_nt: TGTGCCAGCAGTTTATCGAGGGAGGGGTATGGCTACACCTTC